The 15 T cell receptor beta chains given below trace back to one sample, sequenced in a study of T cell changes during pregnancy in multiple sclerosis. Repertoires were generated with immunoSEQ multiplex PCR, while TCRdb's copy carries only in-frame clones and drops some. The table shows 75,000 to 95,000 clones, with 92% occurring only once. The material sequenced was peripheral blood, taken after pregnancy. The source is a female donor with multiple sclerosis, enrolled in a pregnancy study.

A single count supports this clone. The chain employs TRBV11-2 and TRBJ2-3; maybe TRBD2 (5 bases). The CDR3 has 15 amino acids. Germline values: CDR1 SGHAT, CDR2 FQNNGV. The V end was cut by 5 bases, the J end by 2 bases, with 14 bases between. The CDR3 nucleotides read TGTGCCAGCAGCGCACCTAGAGGGCACACAGATACGCAGTATTTT. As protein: CASSAPRGHTDTQYF.

CDR3 in DNA: TGCGCCAGCAGCTCGCAAGGAGCGGCCTATGGCTACACCTTC. As protein: CASSSQGAAYGYTF. The chain carries TRBV5-1 and TRBJ1-2; no reliable D call. Per germline, CDR1 SGHRS and CDR2 YFSETQ. Trimming took off 3 bases at V and 4 bases at J, with 13 bases between the two ends. The CDR3 extends over 14 amino acids.

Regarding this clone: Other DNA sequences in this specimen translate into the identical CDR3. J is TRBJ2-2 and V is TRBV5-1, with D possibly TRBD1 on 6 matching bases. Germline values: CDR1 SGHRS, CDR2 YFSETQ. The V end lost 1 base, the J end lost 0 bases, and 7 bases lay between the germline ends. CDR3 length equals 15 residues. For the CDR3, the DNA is TGCGCCAGCAGCTTGACAGGGACGAACACCGGGGAGCTGTTTTTT. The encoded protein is CASSLTGTNTGELFF.

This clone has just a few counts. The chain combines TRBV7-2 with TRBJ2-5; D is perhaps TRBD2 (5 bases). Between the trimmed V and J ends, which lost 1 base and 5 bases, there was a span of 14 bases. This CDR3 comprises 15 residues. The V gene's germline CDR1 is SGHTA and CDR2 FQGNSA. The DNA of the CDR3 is TGTGCCAGCAGCTTAGTGGGGAGTCCGGGGGAGACCCAGTACTTC. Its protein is CASSLVGSPGETQYF. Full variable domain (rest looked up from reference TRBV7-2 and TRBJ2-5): GAGVSQSPSNKVTEKGKDVELRCDPISGHTALYWYRQSLGQGLEFLIYFQGNSAPDKSGLPSDRFSAERTGGSVSTLTIQRTQQEDSAVYLCASSLVGSPGETQYFGPGTRLLVL.

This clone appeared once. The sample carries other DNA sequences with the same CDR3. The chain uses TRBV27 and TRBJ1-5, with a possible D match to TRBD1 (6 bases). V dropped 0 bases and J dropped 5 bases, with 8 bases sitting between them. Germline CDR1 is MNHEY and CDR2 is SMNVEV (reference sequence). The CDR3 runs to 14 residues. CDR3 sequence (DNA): TGTGCCAGCAGTTTATCGGCAGGGGATCAGCCCCAGCATTTT. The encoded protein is CASSLSAGDQPQHF.

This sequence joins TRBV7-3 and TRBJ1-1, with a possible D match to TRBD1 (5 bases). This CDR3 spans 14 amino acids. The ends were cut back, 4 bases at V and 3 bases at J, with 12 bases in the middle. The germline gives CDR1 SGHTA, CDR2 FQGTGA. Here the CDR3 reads CASSSSGMDTEAFF. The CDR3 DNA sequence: TGTGCCAGCAGCTCCTCAGGGATGGACACTGAAGCTTTCTTT.

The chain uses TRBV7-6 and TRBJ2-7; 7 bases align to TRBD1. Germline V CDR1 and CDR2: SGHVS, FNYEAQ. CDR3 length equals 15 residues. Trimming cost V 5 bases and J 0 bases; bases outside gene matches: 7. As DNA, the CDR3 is TGTGCCAGCAGCCTGACGACAGGGAGCTCCTACGAGCAGTACTTC. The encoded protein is CASSLTTGSSYEQYF. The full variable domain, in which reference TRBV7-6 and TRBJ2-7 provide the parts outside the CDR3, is GAGVSQSPRYKVTKRGQDVALRCDPISGHVSLYWYRQALGQGPEFLTYFNYEAQQDKSGLPNDRFSAERPEGSISTLTIQRTEQRDSAMYRCASSLTTGSSYEQYFGPGTRLTVT.

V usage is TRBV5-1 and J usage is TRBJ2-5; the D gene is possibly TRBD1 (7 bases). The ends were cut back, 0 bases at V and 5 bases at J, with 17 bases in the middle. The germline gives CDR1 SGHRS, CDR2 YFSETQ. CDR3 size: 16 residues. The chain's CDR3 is CASSLGYGGGSETQYF. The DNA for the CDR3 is TGCGCCAGCAGCTTGGGGTATGGAGGGGGCTCGGAGACCCAGTACTTC.

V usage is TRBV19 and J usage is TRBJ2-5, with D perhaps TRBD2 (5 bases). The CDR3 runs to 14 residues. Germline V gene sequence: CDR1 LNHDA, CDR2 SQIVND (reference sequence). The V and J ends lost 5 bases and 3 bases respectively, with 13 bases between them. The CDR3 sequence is CASSAFTGEETQYF. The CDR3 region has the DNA TGTGCCAGTAGTGCCTTTACCGGGGAAGAGACCCAGTACTTC.

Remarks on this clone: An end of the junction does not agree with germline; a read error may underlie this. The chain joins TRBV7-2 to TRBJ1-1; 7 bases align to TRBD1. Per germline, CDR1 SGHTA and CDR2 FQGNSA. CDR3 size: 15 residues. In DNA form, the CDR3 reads TGTGCCAGCAACTTACAAAGAGTGGTGGACAGGATACCTTTCTTT. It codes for CASNLQRVVDRIPFF.

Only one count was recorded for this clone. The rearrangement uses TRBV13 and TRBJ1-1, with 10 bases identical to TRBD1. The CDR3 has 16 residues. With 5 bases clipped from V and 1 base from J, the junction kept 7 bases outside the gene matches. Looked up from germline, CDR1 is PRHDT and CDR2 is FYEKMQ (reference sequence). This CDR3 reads CASSPRTGGQNTEAFF. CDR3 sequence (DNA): TGTGCCAGCAGCCCTCGGACAGGGGGTCAGAACACTGAAGCTTTCTTT.

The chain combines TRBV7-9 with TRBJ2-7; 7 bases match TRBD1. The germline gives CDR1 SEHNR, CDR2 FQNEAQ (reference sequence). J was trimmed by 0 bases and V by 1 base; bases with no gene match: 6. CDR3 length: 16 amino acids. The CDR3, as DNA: TGTGCCAGCAGCTTAGGTAGGGACAGAGGCTCCTACGAGCAGTACTTC. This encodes CASSLGRDRGSYEQYF.

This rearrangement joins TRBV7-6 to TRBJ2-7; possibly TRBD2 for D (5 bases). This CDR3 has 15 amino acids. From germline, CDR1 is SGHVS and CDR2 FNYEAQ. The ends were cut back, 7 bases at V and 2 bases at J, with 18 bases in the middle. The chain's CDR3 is CASTLDPDSAYEQYF. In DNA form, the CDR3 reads TGTGCCAGCACCTTGGATCCGGACTCGGCCTACGAGCAGTACTTC.

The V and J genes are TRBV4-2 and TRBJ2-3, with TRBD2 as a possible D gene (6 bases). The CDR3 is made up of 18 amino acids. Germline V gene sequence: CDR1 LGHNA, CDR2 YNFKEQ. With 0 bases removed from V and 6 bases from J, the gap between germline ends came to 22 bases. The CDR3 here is CASSQDKKGWTKTDTQYF. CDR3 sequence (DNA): TGTGCCAGCAGCCAAGACAAAAAAGGTTGGACTAAAACGGATACGCAGTATTTT.

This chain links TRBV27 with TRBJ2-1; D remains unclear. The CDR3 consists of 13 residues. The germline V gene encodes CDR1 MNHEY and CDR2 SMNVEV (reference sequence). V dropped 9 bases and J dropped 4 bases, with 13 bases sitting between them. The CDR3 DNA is TGTGCCAGGAGAAATCAGGAATACAATGAGCAGTTCTTC. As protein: CARRNQEYNEQFF.